The 7 T cell receptor beta chains reported below all come from one sample, sequenced in a study of early T cells in non-severe SARS-CoV-2 infection. Each CDR3 protein is one row after TCRdb ran MiXCR on the 5' RACE reads. Of tens of thousands of distinct CDR3 sequences listed, 15% were seen once; the top ten hold 9.5% to 15%. Sequencing was done on a sample of whole blood. The receptor set was obtained from an adult who was a healthcare worker with PCR-confirmed SARS-CoV-2 infection or an uninfected control (not recorded which).

The V and J genes are TRBV7-6 and TRBJ2-2; D gene unclear. This CDR3 comprises 14 residues. Per germline, CDR1 SGHVS and CDR2 FNYEAQ. V gave up 2 bases and J gave up 2 bases, with 6 bases separating them. The DNA of the CDR3 is TGTGCCAGCAGCTTACGACTTAACACCGGGGAGCTGTTTTTT. Protein: CASSLRLNTGELFF.

The CDR3, as DNA: TGCGCCAGCAGCACCAGGGTCGCCTATGGCTACACCTTC. Amino acids: CASSTRVAYGYTF. This chain uses TRBV5-1 with TRBJ1-2; D may be TRBD1 (5 bases). The CDR3 extends over 13 amino acids. Per the germline V gene, CDR1 is SGHRS and CDR2 is YFSETQ. With 4 bases removed from V and 4 bases from J, the gap between germline ends came to 11 bases.

This clonotype showed up just a few times. The V gene is TRBV6-1, the J gene TRBJ2-2, with D perhaps matching TRBD2 (5 bases). Germline loops: CDR1 MNHNS, CDR2 SASEGT. CDR3 size: 13 residues. V gave up 5 bases and J gave up 5 bases, with 9 bases separating them. The CDR3 coding sequence is TGTGCCAGCAGTCCCCGGACTACCGGGGAGCTGTTTTTT. This translates into CASSPRTTGELFF.

This clonotype came up a few times. This chain links TRBV20-1 with TRBJ2-7, with D possibly being TRBD1 or TRBD2 (5 bases each). In germline, CDR1 is DFQATT, CDR2 SNEGSKA (reference sequence). This CDR3 spans 12 amino acids. Trimming left V 5 bases short and J 1 base short, with 9 bases between. For the CDR3, the DNA is TGCAGTGCTGTGAGGGGTTCCTACGAGCAGTACTTC. Translating it yields CSAVRGSYEQYF.

The chain carries TRBV20-1 and TRBJ2-1; 7 bases fit TRBD2. Unmatched junction bases numbered 11, after V lost 7 bases and J lost 8 bases. The length of the CDR3 is 13 residues. Germline V lookup: CDR1 DFQATT, CDR2 SNEGSKA (reference sequence). DNA of the CDR3: TGCAGTGGGGCGAACGGGAGGAACGATGAGCAGTTCTTC. Translation gives CSGANGRNDEQFF.

This clonotype was observed a handful of times. V is TRBV6-5 and J is TRBJ2-2; 13 bases are shared with TRBD2. Unmatched junction bases numbered 7, after V lost 5 bases and J lost 7 bases. The CDR3 extends over 16 amino acids. Germline V lookup: CDR1 MNHEY, CDR2 SVGAGI. The chain's CDR3 is CASSRRLAGGGGELFF. The CDR3 coding sequence is TGTGCCAGCAGTCGGCGACTAGCGGGAGGCGGCGGGGAGCTGTTTTTT.

The chain uses TRBV24-1 and TRBJ2-7; D assignment may be TRBD1 or TRBD2 (5 bases each). The length of the CDR3 is 14 residues. The germline gives CDR1 KGHDR, CDR2 SFDVKD. V gave up 3 bases and J gave up 3 bases, with 11 bases separating them. The CDR3 here is CATSDGDPLYEQYF. The CDR3 DNA reads TGTGCCACCAGTGATGGGGACCCCCTCTACGAGCAGTACTTC.